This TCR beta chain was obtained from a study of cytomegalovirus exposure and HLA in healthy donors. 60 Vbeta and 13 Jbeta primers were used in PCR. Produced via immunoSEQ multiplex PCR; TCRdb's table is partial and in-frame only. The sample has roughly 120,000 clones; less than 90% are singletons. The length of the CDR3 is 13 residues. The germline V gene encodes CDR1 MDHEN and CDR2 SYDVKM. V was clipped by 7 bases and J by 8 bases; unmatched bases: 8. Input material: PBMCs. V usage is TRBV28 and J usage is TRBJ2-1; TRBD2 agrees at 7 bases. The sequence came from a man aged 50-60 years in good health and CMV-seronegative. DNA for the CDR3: TGTGCCAGCAACCTCGGGACTACACATGAGCAGTTCTTC. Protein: CASNLGTTHEQFF.